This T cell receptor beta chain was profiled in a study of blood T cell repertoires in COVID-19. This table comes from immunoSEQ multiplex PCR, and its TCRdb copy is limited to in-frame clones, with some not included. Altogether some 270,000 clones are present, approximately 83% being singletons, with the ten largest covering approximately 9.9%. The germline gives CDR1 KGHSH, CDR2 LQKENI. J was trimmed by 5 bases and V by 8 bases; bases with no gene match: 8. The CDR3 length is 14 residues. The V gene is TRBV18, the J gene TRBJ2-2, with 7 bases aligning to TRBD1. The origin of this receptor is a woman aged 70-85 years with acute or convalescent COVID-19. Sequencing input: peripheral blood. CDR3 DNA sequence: TGTGCCAGCCAACCTGACAGGGTAACCGGGGAGCTGTTTTTT. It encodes CASQPDRVTGELFF. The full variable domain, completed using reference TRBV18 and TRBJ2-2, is NAGVMQNPRHLVRRRGQEARLRCSPMKGHSHVYWYRQLPEEGLKFMVYLQKENIIDESGMPKERFSAEFPKEGPSILRIQQVVRGDSAAYFCASQPDRVTGELFFGEGSRLTVL.